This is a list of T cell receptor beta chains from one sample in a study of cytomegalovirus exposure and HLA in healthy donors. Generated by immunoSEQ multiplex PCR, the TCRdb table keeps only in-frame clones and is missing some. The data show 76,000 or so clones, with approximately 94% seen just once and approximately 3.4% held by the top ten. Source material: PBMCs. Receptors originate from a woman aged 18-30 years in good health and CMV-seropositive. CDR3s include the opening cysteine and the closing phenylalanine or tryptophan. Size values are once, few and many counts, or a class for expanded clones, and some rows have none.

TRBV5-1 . CASSLAGSEQFF
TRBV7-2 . CASRQGGLSEQYF
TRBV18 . CASSPGQTTGELFF
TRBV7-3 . CASSLMGRGNTEAFF
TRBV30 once CASGPQETQYF
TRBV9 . CASSVASGGGEQFF
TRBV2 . CASSTGTGANEYF
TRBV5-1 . CASSFEEATQYF
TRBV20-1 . CSVWHQETQYF
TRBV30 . CAWSLAGGSYNEQFF
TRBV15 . CATSRDLAVADNEQFF
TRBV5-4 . CASSHDRDYNSPLHF
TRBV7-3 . CASSVGTGIGLTDTQYF
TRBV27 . CASSPLGAGETQYF